The 8 T cell receptor beta chains below were found in one sample sequenced in a study of blood T cells in healthy people across ages. The authors ran a second PCR of about 6 to 11 cycles using a sample-barcoded 5' primer and a J-beta primer mix. TCRdb ran MiXCR on the 5' RACE reads and lists one entry per CDR3 protein. The sample carries under 750,000 distinct CDR3 sequences, around 48% recorded once. The sequenced sample was blood. The receptors stem from a man older than 75 in good health.

The chain joins TRBV4-1 to TRBJ1-6; 7 bases match TRBD1. Germline-derived CDR1 and CDR2 are MGHRA and YSYEKL. V lost 1 base and J lost 0; bases outside the gene matches: 9. There are 19 residues in the CDR3. In DNA, the CDR3 is TGCGCCAGCAGCCAAGTAGGGACGGACAGGAGCTCCTATAATTCACCCCTCCACTTT. This gives the protein CASSQVGTDRSSYNSPLHF.

V gene TRBV7-2 combines with J gene TRBJ2-3, with unresolved D. The germline V and J ends were trimmed by 3 bases and 2 bases, with 9 bases remaining between them. CDR1 and CDR2 from the germline V gene are SGHTA and FQGNSA. The CDR3 length is 14 residues. The CDR3 region has the DNA TGTGCCAGCAGCTTGGACGCGTACACAGATACGCAGTATTTT. This sequence encodes CASSLDAYTDTQYF.

The sample holds many counts of this clonotype. This chain links TRBV6-6 with TRBJ1-5, with D unclear. Germline V gene lookup returns CDR1 MNHNY and CDR2 SVGAGI (reference sequence). The V end lost 2 bases, the J end lost 11 bases, and 10 bases lay between the germline ends. There are 12 residues in the CDR3. The DNA for the CDR3 is TGTGCCAGCAGTTACGGCGAATCCGCCCAGCATTTT. It translates to CASSYGESAQHF.

The chain links TRBV12-3 or TRBV12-4 to TRBJ1-4, with TRBD1 identical over 7 bases. V lost 6 bases to trimming and J lost 7 bases; unmatched junction nucleotides: 11. This CDR3 contains 15 residues. CDR3 sequence: CASRSDNRGSEKLFF. The CDR3 region has the DNA TGTGCCAGCAGGTCGGACAACAGGGGAAGTGAAAAACTGTTTTTT.

This clonotype has just one count. The rearrangement joins TRBV6-5 to TRBJ1-5; possible D gene TRBD1, 6 bases. The CDR3 contains 13 residues. Trimming took off 4 bases at V and 5 bases at J, with 9 bases between the two ends. The germline CDR1 and CDR2 sequences are MNHEY and SVGAGI. CDR3 in DNA: TGTGCCAGCAGTTGGAGGACAGATCAGCCCCAGCATTTT. Its protein product is CASSWRTDQPQHF.

The chain has TRBV10-3 and TRBJ1-1; 7 bases are shared with TRBD1. In germline, CDR1 is ENHRY, CDR2 SYGVKD. V shed 5 bases, J shed 1 base, and the junction held 10 bases outside the gene matches. The CDR3 length is 16 residues. CDR3 DNA sequence: TGTGCCATCAGTAGAACTCTGACAGGGCCGAACACTGAAGCTTTCTTT. This codes for CAISRTLTGPNTEAFF.

The chain is built from TRBV6-4 and TRBJ2-1, with D possibly TRBD1 on 7 matching bases. Germline loops: CDR1 MRHNA, CDR2 SNTAGT. Trimming took 6 bases from V and 6 from J, leaving 15 bases between them. The length of the CDR3 is 14 residues. CDR3 amino acids: CASSPGGSPNEQFF. DNA for the CDR3: TGTGCCAGCAGCCCAGGGGGGTCCCCCAATGAGCAGTTCTTC.

The chain recombines TRBV12-3 or TRBV12-4 with TRBJ2-7; TRBD2 aligns across 14 bases. The CDR3 sequence is 17 residues long. The ends lost 5 bases at V and 7 bases at J; junction bases unmatched: 13. In nucleotides, the CDR3 is TGTGCCAGCAGTCCCTCCCGTCCGGGACTAGCGGGAGAGGAGCAGTACTTC. Its translation: CASSPSRPGLAGEEQYF.